These T cell receptor beta chains were read from a single sample in a study of cytomegalovirus exposure and HLA in healthy donors. The repertoire was sequenced with immunoSEQ multiplex PCR; TCRdb's copy has only in-frame clones and lacks some. The table includes around 130,000 clones, around 83% detected once. The specimen was PBMCs. The receptors were sampled from a woman aged 18-30 years in good health and CMV-seropositive. Both conserved end residues are part of each CDR3. D genes are given only for firm matches. Rows give clone size only sometimes, using once, few, many, or a class for an expanded clone.

TRBV2	.	13	TRBJ2-1	once	TGTGCCAGCAGTGAGGAGGGCTACAATGAGCAGTTCTTC	CASSEEGYNEQFF
TRBV28	.	15	TRBJ2-7	once	TGTGCCAGCAGTTCCGTCAGGGTTAGCTCCTACGAGCAGTACTTC	CASSSVRVSSYEQYF
TRBV6-5	.	14	TRBJ1-6	.	TGTGCCAGCAGTTACACACATGGCAATTCACCCCTCCACTTT	CASSYTHGNSPLHF
TRBV6-5	.	9	TRBJ2-7	.	TGTGCCCTCGAGGGGGAGGGTTACTTC	CALEGEGYF
TRBV29-1	TRBD1	12	TRBJ1-1	.	TGCAGCGTTGGGCGAGACAGGGGGGAAGCTTTCTTT	CSVGRDRGEAFF
TRBV2	TRBD1	15	TRBJ2-2	.	TGTGCCAGCGCCCGAGGGACAGCGAACACCGGGGAGCTGTTTTTT	CASARGTANTGELFF
TRBV7-3	TRBD2	13	TRBJ2-3	.	TGTGCCAGCGGGGAGGGTAGCACAGATACGCAGTATTTT	CASGEGSTDTQYF
TRBV6-1	.	16	TRBJ1-5	.	TGCGCCAGCAGTGTGCGCAGGTCGTATAGCAATCAGCCCCAGCATTTT	CASSVRRSYSNQPQHF
TRBV5-1	TRBD2	16	TRBJ2-7	.	TGCGCCAGCAGCTTGGTAGCTAGCGGGGGATCCTACGAGCAGTACTTC	CASSLVASGGSYEQYF
TRBV2	TRBD1	18	TRBJ2-2	.	TGTGCCAGCAGTGAACCCCGGGACAGGGTTTCGAGCACCGGGGAGCTGTTTTTT	CASSEPRDRVSSTGELFF